The 25 T cell receptor beta chains below all came from one sample that was sequenced in a study of T cell responses to AZD1222 COVID-19 vaccine. Generated by immunoSEQ multiplex PCR, the TCRdb table keeps only in-frame clones and is missing some. The data contain 150,000 to 200,000 clones, about nine tenths of them singletons. The source material was peripheral blood, sampled on day 0 of AZD1222 vaccination. These receptors all stem from an adult in good health.

V and J are TRBV5-5 and TRBJ1-1, with D possibly being TRBD1 (6 bases). Germline assignment: CDR1 SGHKS and CDR2 YYEKEE (reference sequence). V dropped 2 bases and J dropped 5 bases, with 19 bases sitting between them. This CDR3 has 16 amino acids. The CDR3 DNA reads TGTGCCAGCAGCTTTATCAGGGGTGGTATGGATACTGAAGCTTTCTTT. This encodes CASSFIRGGMDTEAFF.

The rearrangement joins TRBV30 to TRBJ1-1, with a tentative D call TRBD1 (6 bases). The CDR3 has 15 residues. Germline CDR1 is GTSNPN and CDR2 is SVGIG (reference sequence). The ends were cut back, 1 base at V and 5 bases at J, with 17 bases in the middle. This CDR3 reads CAWSEGDRLRTEAFF. The CDR3 DNA follows: TGTGCCTGGAGTGAGGGGGACCGACTGAGGACTGAAGCTTTCTTT.

The rearrangement joins TRBV11-2 to TRBJ1-2; no definite D call. Germline-derived CDR1 and CDR2 are SGHAT and FQNNGV. V lost 0 bases to trimming and J lost 5 bases, with 4 bases between them. CDR3 length equals 12 residues. CDR3 nucleotide sequence: TGTGCCAGCAGCTTAGATACTTATGGCTACACCTTC. Protein sequence: CASSLDTYGYTF.

This chain uses TRBV28 with TRBJ1-2, with a possible D match to TRBD1 (5 bases). Germline lookup yields CDR1 MDHEN and CDR2 SYDVKM. V was shortened by 3 bases and J by 5 bases, with 13 bases between the two germline ends. This CDR3 is 14 amino acids long. The CDR3 reads CASSFSGRAYGYTF. The CDR3 DNA sequence: TGTGCCAGCAGTTTCTCGGGCAGGGCTTATGGCTACACCTTC.

This chain connects TRBV6-5 to TRBJ2-7; 9 bases match TRBD1. Looked up from germline, CDR1 is MNHEY and CDR2 is SVGAGI. V was clipped by 0 bases and J by 5 bases; unmatched bases: 8. The CDR3 loop spans 16 amino acids. The CDR3 is CASSYSREGQGHEQYF. DNA for the CDR3: TGTGCCAGCAGTTACTCGAGAGAGGGACAGGGTCACGAGCAGTACTTC.

A word on this clone: Different DNA sequences within this sample yield the same CDR3. The J gene is TRBJ1-5, the V gene TRBV2; no clear D. Germline lookup yields CDR1 SNHLY and CDR2 FYNNEI. The CDR3 has 12 residues. V gave up 3 bases and J gave up 7 bases, with 7 bases separating them. The CDR3 nucleotides are TGTGCCAGCAGTGAGGCGAGGCAGCCCCAGCATTTT. Amino acid sequence: CASSEARQPQHF.

This clone was detected only a few times. This CDR3 is CSVGLGQTGNTIYF. In DNA, the CDR3 is TGCAGCGTTGGGCTCGGACAGACTGGAAACACCATATATTTT. V usage is TRBV29-1 and J usage is TRBJ1-3; a possible D gene is TRBD1 (6 bases). V was pared by 4 bases and J by 2 bases, with 12 bases between. The germline CDR1 and CDR2 sequences are SQVTM and ANQGSEA. The CDR3 runs 14 residues. Full variable domain (rest looked up from reference TRBV29-1 and TRBJ1-3): SAVISQKPSRDICQRGTSLTIQCQVDSQVTMMFWYRQQPGQSLTLIATANQGSEATYESGFVIDKFPISRPNLTFSTLTVSNMSPEDSSIYLCSVGLGQTGNTIYFGEGSWLTVV.

The count of this clone is one. V is TRBV6-5 and J is TRBJ1-6; D ambiguous. The CDR3 runs to 15 residues. Germline V gene lookup returns CDR1 MNHEY and CDR2 SVGAGI. Trimming shortened V by 0 bases and J by 6 bases, and 9 bases separated the two germline ends. CDR3 sequence: CASSYSAGGNSPLHF. The CDR3 coding sequence is TGTGCCAGCAGTTACTCGGCAGGAGGTAATTCACCCCTCCACTTT.

The chain employs TRBV9 and TRBJ2-1, with D tentatively TRBD2 (5 bases). From germline, CDR1 is SGDLS and CDR2 YYNGEE. Trimming cost V 0 bases and J 7 bases, with 11 bases left between them. This CDR3 region has 14 residues. The CDR3 DNA reads TGTGCCAGCAGCGTAGCCGGGGTGGGGAATGAGCAGTTCTTC. Encoded protein: CASSVAGVGNEQFF.

The chain uses TRBV6-4 and TRBJ1-2; no clear D. This CDR3 comprises 12 residues. Germline values: CDR1 MRHNA, CDR2 SNTAGT. V was cut by 2 bases and J by 2 bases, with 3 bases left in between. For the CDR3, the DNA is TGTGCCAGCAGTGACAGGAACTATGGCTACACCTTC. Residues: CASSDRNYGYTF.

V gene TRBV20-1 combines with J gene TRBJ2-7; D unclear. V was pared by 3 bases and J by 6 bases, with 15 bases between. This CDR3 is 13 amino acids long. Germline assignment: CDR1 DFQATT and CDR2 SNEGSKA (reference sequence). The CDR3 spells CSASADGVGEQYF. The CDR3, as DNA: TGCAGTGCTAGTGCGGACGGAGTGGGCGAGCAGTACTTC.

V gene TRBV6-6 combines with J gene TRBJ2-1, with D unclear. Germline loops: CDR1 MNHNY, CDR2 SVGAGI (reference sequence). This CDR3 has 14 residues. V lost 2 bases and J lost 2, with 7 bases in between. The CDR3 sequence: CASSYPGAYNEQFF. Written as DNA, the CDR3 is TGTGCCAGCAGTTACCCAGGTGCCTACAATGAGCAGTTCTTC.

The V call is TRBV19, the J call TRBJ2-7, with 9 bases fitting TRBD1. Trimming removed 3 bases from V and 6 bases from J; junction bases left unmatched: 9. In germline, CDR1 is LNHDA, CDR2 SQIVND (reference sequence). The CDR3 consists of 15 residues. The CDR3 protein is CASSIPGTGKTEQYF. The CDR3 bases are TGTGCCAGTAGTATTCCCGGGACAGGGAAAACCGAGCAGTACTTC. Variable domain in full (rest from reference TRBV19 and TRBJ2-7): DGGITQSPKYLFRKEGQNVTLSCEQNLNHDAMYWYRQDPGQGLRLIYYSQIVNDFQKGDIAEGYSVSREKKESFPLTVTSAQKNPTAFYLCASSIPGTGKTEQYFGPGTRLTVT.

This clone appeared once. Other DNA sequences in this sample translate to the same CDR3. This chain joins TRBV9 and TRBJ2-7; D possibly corresponds to TRBD2 (6 bases). Germline assignment: CDR1 SGDLS and CDR2 YYNGEE. This CDR3 has 13 residues. Trimming removed 0 bases at V and 3 bases at J, with 7 bases between. The CDR3 region is CASSVASDYEQYF. The CDR3 DNA reads as TGTGCCAGCAGCGTAGCTAGCGACTACGAGCAGTACTTC.

V and J are TRBV6-2 or TRBV6-3 and TRBJ2-2; D unclear. Germline CDR1 and CDR2: MNHEY and SVGEGT. V was trimmed by 2 bases and J by 9 bases, leaving 10 bases between them. CDR3 length equals 13 residues. The CDR3 is CASSYALYWELFF. CDR3 coding DNA: TGTGCCAGCAGTTACGCCCTGTACTGGGAGCTGTTTTTT.

The V and J genes are TRBV6-2 or TRBV6-3 and TRBJ1-2; D is ambiguous. This CDR3 has 13 residues. Germline CDR1 reads MNHEY; CDR2 reads SVGEGT. V lost 0 bases to trimming and J lost 8 bases, with 10 bases between them. The CDR3 sequence: CASSYSAGGGYTF. Here the CDR3 DNA reads TGTGCCAGCAGTTACTCGGCAGGAGGGGGCTACACCTTC.

V and J are TRBV11-2 and TRBJ1-3, with D maybe TRBD1 (6 bases). This CDR3 has 15 amino acids. CDR1 is SGHAT, CDR2 FQNNGV, per germline. V dropped 5 bases and J dropped 1 base, with 12 bases sitting between them. This chain's CDR3 is CASSRRTASGNTIYF. The CDR3 DNA follows: TGTGCCAGCAGCCGACGGACAGCTTCTGGAAACACCATATATTTT.

The chain employs TRBV19 and TRBJ2-3, with TRBD1 matching 7 bases. Germline V gene lookup returns CDR1 LNHDA and CDR2 SQIVND (reference sequence). V was clipped by 7 bases and J by 2 bases; unmatched bases: 9. CDR3 size: 15 residues. As DNA, the CDR3 is TGTGCCAGTACCATAGGGGGCCTAGACACAGATACGCAGTATTTT. Protein: CASTIGGLDTDTQYF.

This chain uses TRBV5-1 with TRBJ2-7; tentative D call: TRBD1 (8 bases). The CDR3 spans 14 residues. V gave up 1 base and J gave up 4 bases, with 12 bases separating them. Germline V lookup: CDR1 SGHRS, CDR2 YFSETQ. The CDR3 DNA reads TGCGCCAGCAGCTTGACAGGGGGGGATTACGAGCAGTACTTC. Translated, it gives CASSLTGGDYEQYF. The variable domain in full, completed from reference TRBV5-1 and TRBJ2-7, reads KAGVTQTPRYLIKTRGQQVTLSCSPISGHRSVSWYQQTPGQGLQFLFEYFSETQRNKGNFPGRFSGRQFSNSRSEMNVSTLELGDSALYLCASSLTGGDYEQYFGPGTRLTVT.

The chain couples TRBV5-8 to TRBJ1-2, with unresolved D. This CDR3 comprises 11 residues. The V and J ends lost 2 bases and 4 bases respectively, with 3 bases between them. The germline CDR1 and CDR2 sequences are SGHTS and YDEGEE. This CDR3 reads CASSLSYGYTF. CDR3 coding DNA: TGTGCCAGCAGCTTAAGCTATGGCTACACCTTC. Together with reference TRBV5-8 and TRBJ1-2, the CDR3 gives the full variable domain: EAGVTQSPTHLIKTRGQQATLRCSPISGHTSVYWYQQALGLGLQFLLWYDEGEERNRGNFPPRFSGRQFPNYSSELNVNALELEDSALYLCASSLSYGYTFGSGTRLTVV.

The chain has TRBV24-1 and TRBJ2-3, with D maybe TRBD1 (6 bases). V lost 4 bases and J 0 bases, leaving 19 bases between the germline ends. The CDR3 has 18 residues. CDR1 is KGHDR and CDR2 is SFDVKD in the germline V gene. The CDR3 sequence is CATSEPSFQGSSTDTQYF. DNA of the CDR3: TGTGCCACCAGTGAACCGTCATTTCAGGGGTCAAGCACAGATACGCAGTATTTT.

This chain connects TRBV3-1 (or the pseudogene TRBV3-2) to TRBJ2-7; no definite D call. Trimming stripped 4 bases from V and 3 bases from J, with 4 bases between. Germline V lookup: CDR1 LGHDT, CDR2 YNNKEL (reference sequence). This CDR3 contains 11 residues. CDR3 amino acids: CASSRLYEQYF. DNA of the CDR3: TGTGCCAGCAGCCGTCTCTACGAGCAGTACTTC.

J is TRBJ1-2 and V is TRBV19; D is unresolved. V was clipped by 2 bases and J by 0 bases, with 4 bases between them. The CDR3 length is 13 residues. CDR1 is LNHDA, CDR2 SQIVND, per germline (reference sequence). In DNA, the CDR3 is TGTGCCAGTAGTATAAGATCTAACTATGGCTACACCTTC. Translating it yields CASSIRSNYGYTF.

The rearrangement uses TRBV28 and TRBJ2-5, with D unresolved. V lost 6 bases, J lost 1 base, and 6 bases lay in between. The CDR3 contains 12 residues. CDR1 is MDHEN, CDR2 SYDVKM, per germline. CDR3 sequence reads: CASSPLQETQYF. CDR3 coding DNA: TGTGCCAGCAGCCCACTCCAAGAGACCCAGTACTTC.

V is TRBV6-5 and J is TRBJ1-6; D perhaps matches TRBD1 (6 bases). The CDR3 covers 14 residues. CDR1 and CDR2 (germline): MNHEY, SVGAGI. V shed 8 bases and J shed 1 base, with 9 bases lying between them. CDR3 region: CASHDRSYNSPLHF. The CDR3, as DNA: TGTGCCAGCCACGACAGGTCCTATAATTCACCCCTCCACTTT.